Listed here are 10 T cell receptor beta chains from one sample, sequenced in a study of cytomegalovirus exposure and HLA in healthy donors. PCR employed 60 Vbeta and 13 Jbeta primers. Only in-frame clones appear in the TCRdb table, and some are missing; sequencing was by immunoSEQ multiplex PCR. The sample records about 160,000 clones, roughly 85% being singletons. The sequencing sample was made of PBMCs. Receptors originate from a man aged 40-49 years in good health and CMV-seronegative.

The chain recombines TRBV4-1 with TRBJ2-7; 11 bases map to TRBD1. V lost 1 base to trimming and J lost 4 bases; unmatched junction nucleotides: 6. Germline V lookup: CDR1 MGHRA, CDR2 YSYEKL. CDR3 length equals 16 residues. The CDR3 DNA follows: TGCGCCAGCAGCCAAGTAGCGGGACAGGGGGTGTACGAGCAGTACTTC. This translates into CASSQVAGQGVYEQYF.

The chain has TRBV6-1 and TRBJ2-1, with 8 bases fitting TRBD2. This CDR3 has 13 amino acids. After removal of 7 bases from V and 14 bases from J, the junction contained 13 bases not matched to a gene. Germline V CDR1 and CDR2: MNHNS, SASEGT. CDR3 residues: CASTPLRAGEEFF. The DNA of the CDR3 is TGTGCCAGCACCCCACTCCGAGCGGGAGAAGAGTTCTTC.

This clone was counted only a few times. The CDR3 DNA follows: TGTGCCAGCAGTTACTCCCTACAGGGAAATGAGCAGTTCTTC. This codes for CASSYSLQGNEQFF. The gene calls are TRBV6-5 and TRBJ2-1; D might be TRBD1 (6 bases). Trimming pared 0 bases from V and 7 bases from J, leaving 10 bases between. CDR1 and CDR2 from the germline V gene are MNHEY and SVGAGI. The CDR3 extends over 14 amino acids.

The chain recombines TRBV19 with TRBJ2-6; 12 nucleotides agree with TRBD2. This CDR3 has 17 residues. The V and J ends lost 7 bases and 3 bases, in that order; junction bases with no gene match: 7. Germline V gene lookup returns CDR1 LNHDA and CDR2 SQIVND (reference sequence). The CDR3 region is CASTATSGRGGANVLTF. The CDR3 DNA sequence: TGTGCCAGTACAGCGACTAGCGGGAGAGGTGGGGCCAACGTCCTGACTTTC.

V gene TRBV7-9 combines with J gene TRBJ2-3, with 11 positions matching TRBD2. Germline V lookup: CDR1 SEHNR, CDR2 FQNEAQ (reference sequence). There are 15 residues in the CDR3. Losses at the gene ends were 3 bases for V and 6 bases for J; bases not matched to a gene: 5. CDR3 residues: CASSFGLAGSDTQYF. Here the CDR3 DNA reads TGTGCCAGCAGCTTCGGACTAGCGGGTTCCGATACGCAGTATTTT.

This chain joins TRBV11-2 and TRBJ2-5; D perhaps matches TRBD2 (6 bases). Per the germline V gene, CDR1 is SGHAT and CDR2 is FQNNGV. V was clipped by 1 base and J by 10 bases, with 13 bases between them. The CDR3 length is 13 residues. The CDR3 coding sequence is TGTGCCAGCAGCTTAGCCGGGACTTCGCTCCAGTACTTC. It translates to CASSLAGTSLQYF.

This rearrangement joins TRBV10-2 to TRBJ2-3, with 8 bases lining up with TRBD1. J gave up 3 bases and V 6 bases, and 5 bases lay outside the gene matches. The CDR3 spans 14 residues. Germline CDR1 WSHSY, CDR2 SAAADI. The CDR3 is CASRFGQGTDTQYF. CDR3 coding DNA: TGCGCCAGCAGATTCGGACAGGGAACAGATACGCAGTATTTT.

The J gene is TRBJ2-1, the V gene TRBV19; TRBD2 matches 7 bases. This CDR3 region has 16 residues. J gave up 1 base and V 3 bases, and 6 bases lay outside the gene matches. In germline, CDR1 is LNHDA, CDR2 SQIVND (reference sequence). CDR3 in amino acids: CASSIGEGRSYNEQFF. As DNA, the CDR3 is TGTGCCAGTAGTATCGGGGAGGGCCGATCCTACAATGAGCAGTTCTTC.

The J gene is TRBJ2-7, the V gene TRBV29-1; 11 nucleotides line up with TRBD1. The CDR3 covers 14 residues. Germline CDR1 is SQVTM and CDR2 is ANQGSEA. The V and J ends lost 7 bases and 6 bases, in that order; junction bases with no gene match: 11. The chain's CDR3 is CSAAPGQGEVEQYF. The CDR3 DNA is TGCAGCGCCGCCCCGGGACAGGGGGAAGTCGAGCAGTACTTC.

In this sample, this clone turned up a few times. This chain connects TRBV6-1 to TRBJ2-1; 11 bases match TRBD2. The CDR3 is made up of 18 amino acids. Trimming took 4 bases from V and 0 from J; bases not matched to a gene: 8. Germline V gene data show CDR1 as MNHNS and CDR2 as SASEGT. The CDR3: CASSVSGGGLSSYNEQFF. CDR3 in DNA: TGTGCCAGCAGTGTTAGCGGGGGGGGTCTAAGCTCCTACAATGAGCAGTTCTTC.